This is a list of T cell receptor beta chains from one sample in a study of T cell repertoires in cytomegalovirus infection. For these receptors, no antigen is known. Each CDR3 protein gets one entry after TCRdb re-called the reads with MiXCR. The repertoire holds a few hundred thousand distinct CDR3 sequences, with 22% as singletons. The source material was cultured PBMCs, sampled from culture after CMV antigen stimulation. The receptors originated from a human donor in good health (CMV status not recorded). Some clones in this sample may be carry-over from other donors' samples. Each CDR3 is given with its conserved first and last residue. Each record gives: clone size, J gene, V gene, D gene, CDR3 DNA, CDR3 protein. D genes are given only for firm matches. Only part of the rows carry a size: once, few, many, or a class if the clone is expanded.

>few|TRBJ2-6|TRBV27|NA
TGTGCCAGCAGTTTAGACAATGGTGGGGCCAACGTCCTGACTTTC
CASSLDNGGANVLTF
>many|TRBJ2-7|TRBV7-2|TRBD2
TGTGCCAGCAGCGATAGCGGGAGTCACGAGCAGTACTTC
CASSDSGSHEQYF
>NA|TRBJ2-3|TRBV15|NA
TGTGCCACCAGCGAGGGCGGCGGGAACGCAGATACGCAGTATTTT
CATSEGGGNADTQYF
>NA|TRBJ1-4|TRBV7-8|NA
TGTGCCAGCAGCTCCCTCGGTCGGGGGAGACCTAATGAAAAACTGTTTTTT
CASSSLGRGRPNEKLFF
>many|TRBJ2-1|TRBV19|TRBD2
TGTGCCAGTCGGACTAGCGGGAGCTCCAATGAGCAGTTCTTC
CASRTSGSSNEQFF
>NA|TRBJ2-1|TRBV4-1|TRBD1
TGCGCCAGCAGCCCGGGACAGGGGGTCGCCTACAATGAGCAGTTCTTC
CASSPGQGVAYNEQFF
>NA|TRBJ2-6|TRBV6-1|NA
TGTGCCAGCAGTTCCGGTAAAATCTCTGGGGCCAACGTCCTGACTTTC
CASSSGKISGANVLTF
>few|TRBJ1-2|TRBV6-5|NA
TGTGCCAGCAGTTCCCAGGGCCGGTGGTACACCTTC
CASSSQGRWYTF
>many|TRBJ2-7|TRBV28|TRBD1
TGTGCCAGCATCACTAGTCTACCACAGGGGAGAGAGCAGTACTTC
CASITSLPQGREQYF
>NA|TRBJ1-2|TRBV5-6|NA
TGTGCCAGCCGCCTTTGGGATTATGGCTACACCTTC
CASRLWDYGYTF
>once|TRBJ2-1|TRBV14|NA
TGTGCCAGCAGCCAAGGTGGGCTTATGGGCCAGTTCTTC
CASSQGGLMGQFF
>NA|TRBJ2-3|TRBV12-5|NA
TGTGCTAGTGTCCTGGGGGCTAGCAGATACACAGATACGCAGTATTTT
CASVLGASRYTDTQYF
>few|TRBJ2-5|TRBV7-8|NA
TGTGCCAGCAGCTTAGCGCTGGACCATTCGGAGACCCAGTACTTC
CASSLALDHSETQYF
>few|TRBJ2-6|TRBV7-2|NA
TGTGCCAGCAGCTTGTACTCTGGGGCCAACGTCCTGACTTTC
CASSLYSGANVLTF
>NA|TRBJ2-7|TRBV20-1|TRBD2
TGCAGTGCTAGTGGGATCGAGCGGGAGAGGTACGAGCAGTACTTC
CSASGIERERYEQYF
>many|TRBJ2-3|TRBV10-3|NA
TGTGCCACCCTCCTGGGAGAGAGCACAGATACGCAGTATTTT
CATLLGESTDTQYF
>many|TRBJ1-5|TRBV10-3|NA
TGTGCCATCAGTGAGTCCAGGTCTCCCAATCAGCCCCAGCATTTT
CAISESRSPNQPQHF
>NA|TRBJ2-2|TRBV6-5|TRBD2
TGTGCCAGCAGTTACTCAGCTGTAGCGGGAGGGCCCGGGGAGCTGTTTTTT
CASSYSAVAGGPGELFF
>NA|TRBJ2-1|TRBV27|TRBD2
TGTGCCAGCAGCCTCGGGGTAGCGGGCCCCTACAATGAGCAGTTCTTC
CASSLGVAGPYNEQFF
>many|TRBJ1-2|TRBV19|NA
TGTGCCAGTACCCCGGGGGGGGTAAGAGGCTACGGCTACACCTTC
CASTPGGVRGYGYTF